These 11 T cell receptor beta chains were all obtained from the same sample, sequenced in a study of T-cell memory formation after mild COVID-19. Via MiXCR, TCRdb re-called the 5' RACE reads, giving one row per CDR3 protein. The sample yields hundreds of thousands of distinct CDR3 sequences, more than 15% seen once. Sequencing was carried out using PBMCs or a T cell subset sorted from them (not recorded which). The receptors shown here come from an adult woman who had mild COVID-19 (a few samples of this study predate the infection). Cell type and time point are not known.

The gene calls are TRBV11-2 and TRBJ2-7, with 8 bases identical to TRBD2. Germline V gene sequence: CDR1 SGHAT, CDR2 FQNNGV. Unmatched junction bases numbered 1, after V lost 0 bases and J lost 6 bases. This CDR3 is 13 amino acids long. The CDR3 bases are TGTGCCAGCAGCTTAGAGCTAGCGGGCGAGCAGTACTTC. This gives the protein CASSLELAGEQYF.

V gene TRBV20-1 combines with J gene TRBJ2-7, with a tentative D call TRBD2 (6 bases). Germline CDR1 DFQATT, CDR2 SNEGSKA (reference sequence). V was shortened by 3 bases and J by 7 bases, with 16 bases between the two germline ends. The length of the CDR3 is 13 residues. CDR3: CSASGGPRGEQYF. CDR3 DNA: TGCAGTGCTAGCGGGGGTCCCCGGGGGGAGCAGTACTTC.

This clonotype was counted between two and nine times. The V gene is TRBV20-1, the J gene TRBJ2-5; D not resolved. Per the germline V gene, CDR1 is DFQATT and CDR2 is SNEGSKA (reference sequence). The CDR3 has 13 amino acids. The germline V and J ends were trimmed by 0 bases and 1 base, with 6 bases remaining between them. CDR3 coding DNA: TGCAGTGCTAGAGACGGTACCCAAGAGACCCAGTACTTC. Residues: CSARDGTQETQYF.

This clonotype was counted a few times. V and J are TRBV4-2 and TRBJ1-2; possible D gene TRBD1, 5 bases. Germline V gives CDR1 LGHNA, CDR2 YNFKEQ. This CDR3 region has 15 residues. Deletions cut 0 bases from V and 8 bases from J, with 16 bases between. The CDR3 coding sequence is TGTGCCAGCAGCCAAGATAAGGGGCCCTCGAGGGGCTACACCTTC. This translates into CASSQDKGPSRGYTF.

This clonotype was counted only a few times. The gene calls are TRBV12-3 or TRBV12-4 and TRBJ1-3; D possibly corresponds to TRBD1 (5 bases). Trimming took 8 bases from V and 4 from J, leaving 12 bases between them. This CDR3 has 13 residues. The CDR3 coding sequence is TGTGCCAGCCATGGGGGTATAGGAAACACCATATATTTT. Its translation: CASHGGIGNTIYF.

The sample holds a few counts of this clonotype. The J gene is TRBJ2-2, the V gene TRBV6-1; D perhaps matches TRBD2 (6 bases). From germline, CDR1 is MNHNS and CDR2 SASEGT. The CDR3 has 15 residues. Trimming removed 5 bases at V and 0 bases at J, with 10 bases between. The CDR3 sequence is CASSRGGANTGELFF. The CDR3 nucleotides are TGTGCCAGCAGTCGTGGCGGGGCGAACACCGGGGAGCTGTTTTTT.

This clonotype was counted between two and nine times. DNA for the CDR3: TGTGCCAGCTCACCGGCCTCGCGGAACACTGAAGCTTTCTTT. Protein sequence: CASSPASRNTEAFF. The V and J genes are TRBV18 and TRBJ1-1; unclear D gene. The CDR3 totals 14 residues. Trimming left V 3 bases short and J 1 base short, with 9 bases between. In germline, CDR1 is KGHSH, CDR2 LQKENI.

The rearrangement links TRBV7-9 to TRBJ2-1; 8 bases match TRBD2. Germline V gene sequence: CDR1 SEHNR, CDR2 FQNEAQ (reference sequence). Trimming at V came to 5 bases and at J to 7 bases, leaving 7 bases not matched to a gene. The CDR3 covers 14 residues. This CDR3 reads CASSASGSRNEQFF. CDR3 sequence (DNA): TGTGCCAGCAGCGCAAGCGGGAGTCGGAATGAGCAGTTCTTC.

The gene calls are TRBV29-1 and TRBJ2-5; D remains ambiguous. Germline CDR1 reads SQVTM; CDR2 reads ANQGSEA. The ends were cut back, 5 bases at V and 1 base at J, with 8 bases in the middle. The CDR3 is made up of 12 amino acids. CDR3 in amino acids: CSVIGPQETQYF. The CDR3 region has the DNA TGCAGCGTTATCGGGCCCCAAGAGACCCAGTACTTC.

The J gene is TRBJ2-5, the V gene TRBV7-8, with TRBD2 matching 12 bases. The V gene's germline CDR1 is SGHVS and CDR2 FQNEAQ. V gave up 4 bases and J gave up 5 bases; unmatched junction bases: 11. The CDR3 is 17 residues long. CDR3 nucleotide sequence: TGTGCCAGCAGCTCGGGACGCCTCGGGACTAGCGGGGAGACCCAGTACTTC. Amino acids: CASSSGRLGTSGETQYF.

This clonotype was observed a few times. The J gene is TRBJ2-7, the V gene TRBV10-2, with TRBD1 identical over 8 bases. The CDR3 is made up of 17 amino acids. The germline CDR1 and CDR2 sequences are WSHSY and SAAADI. After removal of 1 base from V and 0 bases from J, the junction contained 8 bases not matched to a gene. CDR3 region: CASSEYGWDRHSYEQYF. The CDR3 DNA reads TGCGCCAGCAGTGAGTACGGGTGGGACAGGCACTCCTACGAGCAGTACTTC.